The 20 T cell receptor beta chains presented below share a single source sample, sequenced in a study of graft-versus-host responses after intestinal transplantation. Profiling relied on immunoSEQ multiplex PCR, and the TCRdb table lists in-frame clones only, not all of them. This table holds tens of thousands of clones, about 90% found once. The sample in question was PBMCs, obtained around 120 days after intestinal transplantation. The receptors come from a human patient who received an intestinal transplant, so some T cells may come from the graft donor.

This sequence joins TRBV27 and TRBJ2-5; D call uncertain. V lost 1 base and J lost 3, with 9 bases in between. The germline V gene encodes CDR1 MNHEY and CDR2 SMNVEV (reference sequence). This CDR3 comprises 14 residues. The CDR3 nucleotides are TGTGCCAGCAGTTTATACTACAGTAAAGAGACCCAGTACTTC. This sequence encodes CASSLYYSKETQYF.

The chain carries TRBV18 and TRBJ2-7; D is undetermined. The CDR3 covers 13 residues. Trimming stripped 3 bases from V and 2 bases from J, with 8 bases between. Germline V gives CDR1 KGHSH, CDR2 LQKENI. The CDR3 loop is CASSPTITYEQYF. CDR3 DNA: TGTGCCAGCTCACCGACCATCACCTACGAGCAGTACTTC.

V and J are TRBV2 and TRBJ2-1; D possibly corresponds to TRBD2 (6 bases). Germline-derived CDR1 and CDR2 are SNHLY and FYNNEI. The CDR3 totals 13 residues. Between the trimmed V and J ends, which lost 9 bases and 7 bases, there was a span of 16 bases. CDR3 in amino acids: CARAGTRWNEQFF. The CDR3 DNA sequence: TGTGCCAGGGCCGGGACTCGCTGGAATGAGCAGTTCTTC. The variable domain in full, completed from reference TRBV2 and TRBJ2-1, reads EPEVTQTPSHQVTQMGQEVILRCVPISNHLYFYWYRQILGQKVEFLVSFYNNEISEKSEIFDDQFSVERPDGSNFTLKIRSTKLEDSAMYFCARAGTRWNEQFFGPGTRLTVL.

The chain recombines TRBV5-1 with TRBJ2-1; 8 bases map to TRBD2. Germline V lookup: CDR1 SGHRS, CDR2 YFSETQ. This CDR3 spans 14 amino acids. V was clipped by 4 bases and J by 6 bases; unmatched bases: 6. CDR3 in DNA: TGCGCCAGCAGCGCTGGGACTAGGGGCAATGAGCAGTTCTTC. Translated, it gives CASSAGTRGNEQFF.

CDR3 in amino acids: CASSTTGLYQETQYF. The CDR3 bases are TGTGCCAGCAGTACGACAGGGCTGTACCAAGAGACCCAGTACTTC. The rearrangement uses TRBV6-1 and TRBJ2-5, with TRBD1 matching 7 bases. Germline CDR1 reads MNHNS; CDR2 reads SASEGT. This CDR3 has 15 amino acids. V lost 5 bases and J lost 0; bases outside the gene matches: 6.

This clone has a single count. This sequence joins TRBV6-5 and TRBJ1-2; a weak D match, TRBD1 (6 bases). The CDR3 covers 16 residues. V was trimmed by 2 bases and J by 6 bases, leaving 19 bases between them. Germline V gene data show CDR1 as MNHEY and CDR2 as SVGAGI. In DNA, the CDR3 is TGTGCCAGCAGTTACAGCCGACAGGTCCTCTCCAATGGCTACACCTTC. This encodes CASSYSRQVLSNGYTF.

The chain has TRBV4-1 and TRBJ1-1; D perhaps matches TRBD1 (6 bases). This CDR3 spans 16 amino acids. V lost 3 bases and J lost 3, with 17 bases in between. Germline CDR1 reads MGHRA; CDR2 reads YSYEKL. The CDR3 sequence is CASSQLRRGTDTEAFF. CDR3 DNA: TGCGCCAGCAGCCAGTTGAGGAGGGGGACCGACACTGAAGCTTTCTTT.

Here the CDR3 DNA reads TGTGCCAGCAGCCTGACAGGGGGTAATCAGCCCCAGCATTTT. Residues: CASSLTGGNQPQHF. The V call is TRBV6-5, the J call TRBJ1-5, with TRBD1 matching over 9 bases. Germline CDR1 and CDR2: MNHEY and SVGAGI. V dropped 6 bases and J dropped 4; count of bases not matched to a gene: 4. The CDR3 has 14 amino acids.

This rearrangement joins TRBV5-1 to TRBJ2-7; tentative D call: TRBD1 (5 bases). V was clipped by 6 bases and J by 4 bases, with 20 bases between them. CDR1 SGHRS and CDR2 YFSETQ come from the germline V gene. The CDR3 contains 15 residues. The CDR3 here is CASKLETALGYEQYF. CDR3 nucleotides: TGCGCCAGCAAGCTTGAGACAGCCCTCGGGTACGAGCAGTACTTC.

The chain is built from TRBV14 and TRBJ2-3; the match to TRBD2 covers 8 bases. Germline CDR1 and CDR2: SGHDN and FVKESK. The CDR3 consists of 15 residues. J was trimmed by 7 bases and V by 1 base; bases with no gene match: 7. CDR3 coding DNA: TGTGCCAGCAGCCAAGCGATAGCGGGACGAAATACGCAGTATTTT. This sequence encodes CASSQAIAGRNTQYF.

The V call is TRBV7-2, the J call TRBJ1-1; no definite D call. Trimming cost V 4 bases and J 1 base, with 19 bases left between them. The CDR3 has 17 residues. Germline values: CDR1 SGHTA, CDR2 FQGNSA. CDR3 sequence (DNA): TGTGCCAGCAGCTCCGGGCCACTCTATTTAGGGAACACTGAAGCTTTCTTT. This gives the protein CASSSGPLYLGNTEAFF.

The chain links TRBV6-1 to TRBJ2-5; D not resolved. The germline CDR1 and CDR2 sequences are MNHNS and SASEGT. V lost 1 base to trimming and J lost 2 bases, with 11 bases between them. The CDR3 is 15 amino acids. The CDR3: CASSEEKGRQETQYF. DNA for the CDR3: TGTGCCAGCAGTGAAGAAAAAGGCAGACAAGAGACCCAGTACTTC.

V and J are TRBV4-1 and TRBJ2-2; D possibly corresponds to TRBD1 (8 bases). V lost 4 bases to trimming and J lost 6 bases, with 15 bases between them. Per the germline V gene, CDR1 is MGHRA and CDR2 is YSYEKL. This CDR3 region has 15 residues. CDR3 nucleotide sequence: TGCGCCAGCAGCCGAACGGGGGGACAGGCCGGGGAGCTGTTTTTT. It yields the protein CASSRTGGQAGELFF.

The rearrangement joins TRBV5-6 to TRBJ2-2, with TRBD1 identical over 8 bases. Germline trimming cut 2 bases from V and 7 bases from J; bases unmatched to any gene: 7. The CDR3 contains 15 residues. CDR1 and CDR2 (germline): SGHDT, YYEEEE. The CDR3 coding sequence is TGTGCCAGCAGCTTCCCAGGGGGCGTCGTCGGGGAGCTGTTTTTT. This translates into CASSFPGGVVGELFF.

As DNA, the CDR3 is TGTGCCAGCCAACCCGGGACACACAACAATCAGCCCCAGCATTTT. Encoded protein: CASQPGTHNNQPQHF. The rearrangement joins TRBV6-5 to TRBJ1-5; possible D gene TRBD1, 6 bases. The CDR3 contains 15 residues. Germline-derived CDR1 and CDR2 are MNHEY and SVGAGI. V dropped 8 bases and J dropped 3 bases, with 17 bases sitting between them.

This chain uses TRBV5-1 with TRBJ2-2; D tentatively fits TRBD1 or TRBD2 (5 bases each). This CDR3 has 17 residues. Per germline, CDR1 SGHRS and CDR2 YFSETQ. The V end lost 0 bases, the J end lost 6 bases, and 18 bases lay between the germline ends. Here the CDR3 reads CASSLVLASGTAGELFF. The CDR3 DNA sequence: TGCGCCAGCAGCTTGGTTTTGGCCTCCGGGACCGCCGGGGAGCTGTTTTTT.

V is TRBV7-2 and J is TRBJ2-1; D is ambiguous. Deletions cut 1 base from V and 1 base from J, with 8 bases between. Per the germline V gene, CDR1 is SGHTA and CDR2 is FQGNSA. The CDR3 is 15 residues long. The CDR3 loop reads CASSLDLGSYNEQFF. The CDR3 DNA follows: TGTGCCAGCAGCTTAGATCTAGGGTCCTACAATGAGCAGTTCTTC.

With regard to this clone: The junction departs from the called germline gene at one end, perhaps through a read error. The V and J genes are TRBV4-1 and TRBJ2-3; the D is unclear. This CDR3 comprises 14 residues. CDR1 is MGHRA and CDR2 is YSYEKL in the germline V gene. Here the CDR3 DNA reads TGCGACAGCAGCCAAGTGACTTACACAGATACGCAGTATTTT. Translated, it gives CDSSQVTYTDTQYF.

The chain recombines TRBV6-5 with TRBJ2-7; 11 bases align to TRBD2. V gave up 4 bases and J gave up 6 bases; unmatched junction bases: 8. Germline lookup yields CDR1 MNHEY and CDR2 SVGAGI. This CDR3 has 15 residues. CDR3 region: CASSSTLLAGGEQYF. The CDR3 coding sequence is TGTGCCAGCAGTTCAACGCTGCTAGCGGGGGGCGAGCAGTACTTC.

V is TRBV7-9 and J is TRBJ1-2, with D perhaps TRBD1 (5 bases). CDR1 and CDR2 (germline): SEHNR, FQNEAQ (reference sequence). The V gene lost 5 bases and the J gene lost 4 bases, with 17 bases spanning the gap. CDR3 length: 15 residues. Here the CDR3 reads CASSPIDSLPYGYTF. In DNA form, the CDR3 reads TGTGCCAGCAGCCCTATCGACAGTCTACCCTATGGCTACACCTTC.